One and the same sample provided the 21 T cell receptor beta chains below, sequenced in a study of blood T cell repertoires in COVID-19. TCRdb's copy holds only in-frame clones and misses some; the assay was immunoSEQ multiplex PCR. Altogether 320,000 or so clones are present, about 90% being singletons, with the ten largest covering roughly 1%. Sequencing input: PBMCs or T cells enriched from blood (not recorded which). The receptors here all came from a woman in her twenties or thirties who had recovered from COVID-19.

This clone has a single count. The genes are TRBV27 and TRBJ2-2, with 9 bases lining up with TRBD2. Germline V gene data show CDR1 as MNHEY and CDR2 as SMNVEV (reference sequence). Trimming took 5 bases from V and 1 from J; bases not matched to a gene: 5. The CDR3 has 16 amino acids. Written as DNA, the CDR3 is TGTGCCAGCAGTAGAGCGGGGGGCTTGAACACCGGGGAGCTGTTTTTT. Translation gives CASSRAGGLNTGELFF.

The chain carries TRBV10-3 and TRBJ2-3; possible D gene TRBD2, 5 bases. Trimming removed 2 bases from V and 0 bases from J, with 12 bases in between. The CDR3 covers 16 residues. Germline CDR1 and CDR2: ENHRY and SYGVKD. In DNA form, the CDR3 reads TGTGCCATCAGTGAGGTCGGGGTAGGTAGCACAGATACGCAGTATTTT. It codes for CAISEVGVGSTDTQYF.

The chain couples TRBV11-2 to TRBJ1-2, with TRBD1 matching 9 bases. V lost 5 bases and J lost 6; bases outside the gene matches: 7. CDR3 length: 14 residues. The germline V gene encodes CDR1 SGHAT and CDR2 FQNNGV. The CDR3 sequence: CASSPGTGLNGYTF. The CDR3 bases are TGTGCCAGCAGCCCGGGGACAGGGTTGAATGGCTACACCTTC.

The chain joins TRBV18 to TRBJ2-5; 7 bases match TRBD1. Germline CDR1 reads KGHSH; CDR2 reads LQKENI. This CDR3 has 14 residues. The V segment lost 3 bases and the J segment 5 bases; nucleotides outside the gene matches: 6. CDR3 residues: CASSPRQGWETQYF. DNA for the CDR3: TGTGCCAGCTCACCGCGACAGGGTTGGGAGACCCAGTACTTC.

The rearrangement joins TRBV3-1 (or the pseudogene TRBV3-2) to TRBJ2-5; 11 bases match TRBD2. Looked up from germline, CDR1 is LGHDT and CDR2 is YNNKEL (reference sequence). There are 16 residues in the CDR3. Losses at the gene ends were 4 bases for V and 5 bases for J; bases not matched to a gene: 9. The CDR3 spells CASSPYVAGGRETQYF. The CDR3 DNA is TGTGCCAGCAGCCCTTATGTAGCGGGGGGGCGGGAGACCCAGTACTTC.

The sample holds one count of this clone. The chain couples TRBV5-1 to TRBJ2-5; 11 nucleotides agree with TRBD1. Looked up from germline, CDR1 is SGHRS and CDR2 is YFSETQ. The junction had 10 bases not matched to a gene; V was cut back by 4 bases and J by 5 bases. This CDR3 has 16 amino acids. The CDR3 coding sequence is TGCGCCAGCAGCCTAGGAGGACAGGGGGCTTGGGAGACCCAGTACTTC. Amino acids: CASSLGGQGAWETQYF.

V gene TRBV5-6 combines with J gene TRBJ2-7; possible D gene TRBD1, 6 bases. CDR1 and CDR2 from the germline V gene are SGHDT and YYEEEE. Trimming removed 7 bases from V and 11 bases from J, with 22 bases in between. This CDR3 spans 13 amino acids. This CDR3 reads CASSLAGAPSEYF. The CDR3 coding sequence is TGTGCCAGCTCCCTGGCAGGGGCCCCCTCGGAGTACTTC.

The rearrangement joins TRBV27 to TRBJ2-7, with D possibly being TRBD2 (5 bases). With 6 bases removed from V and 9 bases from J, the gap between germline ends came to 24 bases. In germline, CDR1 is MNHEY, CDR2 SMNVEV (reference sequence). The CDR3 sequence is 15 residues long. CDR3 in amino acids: CASRPSPGLNPRQYF. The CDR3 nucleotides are TGTGCCAGCAGACCTAGCCCCGGACTCAACCCCCGGCAGTACTTC.

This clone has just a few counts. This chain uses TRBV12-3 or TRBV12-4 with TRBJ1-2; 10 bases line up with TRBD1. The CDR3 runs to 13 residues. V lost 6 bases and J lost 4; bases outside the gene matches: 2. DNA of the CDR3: TGTGCCAGCAGCCGGGACAGGGGCTATGGCTACACCTTC. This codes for CASSRDRGYGYTF.

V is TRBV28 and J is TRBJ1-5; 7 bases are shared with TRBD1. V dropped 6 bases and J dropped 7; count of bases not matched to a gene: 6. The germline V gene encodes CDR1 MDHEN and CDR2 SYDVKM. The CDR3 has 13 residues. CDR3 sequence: CASSDRVQQPQHF. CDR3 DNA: TGTGCCAGCAGCGACAGGGTTCAACAGCCCCAGCATTTT.

The CDR3 bases are TGTGCCAGCAGCCAAGGACTCCCGGGACTAGCGGGCCGGGGGGATACGCAGTATTTT. It encodes CASSQGLPGLAGRGDTQYF. This sequence joins TRBV3-1 (or the pseudogene TRBV3-2) and TRBJ2-3; 12 bases line up with TRBD2. Trimming cost V 1 base and J 6 bases; bases outside gene matches: 14. This CDR3 is 19 amino acids long. Per germline, CDR1 LGHDT and CDR2 YNNKEL (reference sequence).

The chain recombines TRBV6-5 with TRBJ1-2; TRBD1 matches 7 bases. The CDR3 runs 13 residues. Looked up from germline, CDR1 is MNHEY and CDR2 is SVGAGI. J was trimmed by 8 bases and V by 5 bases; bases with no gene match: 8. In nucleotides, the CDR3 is TGTGCCAGCAGTACCACTAACAGGGGCGGCTACACCTTC. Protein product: CASSTTNRGGYTF.

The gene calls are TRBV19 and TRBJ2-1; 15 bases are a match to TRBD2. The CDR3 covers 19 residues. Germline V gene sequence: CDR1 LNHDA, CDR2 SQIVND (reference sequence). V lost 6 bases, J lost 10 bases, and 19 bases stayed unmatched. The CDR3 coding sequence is TGTGCCAGTAGGCCAAAGGGACTAGCGGGGGGTGCCCTCCAAAGGGAGCAGTTCTTC. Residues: CASRPKGLAGGALQREQFF.

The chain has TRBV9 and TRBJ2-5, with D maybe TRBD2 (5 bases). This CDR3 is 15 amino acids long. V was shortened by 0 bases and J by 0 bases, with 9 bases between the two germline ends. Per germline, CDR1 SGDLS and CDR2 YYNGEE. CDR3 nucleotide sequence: TGTGCCAGCAGCGTAGTCGCCGGGGACCAAGAGACCCAGTACTTC. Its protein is CASSVVAGDQETQYF.

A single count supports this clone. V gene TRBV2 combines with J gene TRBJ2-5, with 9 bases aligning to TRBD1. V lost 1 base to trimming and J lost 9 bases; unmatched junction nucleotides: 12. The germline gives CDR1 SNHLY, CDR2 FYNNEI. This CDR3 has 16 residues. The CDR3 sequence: CASSEGQGQGASAQYF. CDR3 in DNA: TGTGCCAGCAGTGAAGGGCAGGGACAGGGAGCTTCGGCCCAGTACTTC.

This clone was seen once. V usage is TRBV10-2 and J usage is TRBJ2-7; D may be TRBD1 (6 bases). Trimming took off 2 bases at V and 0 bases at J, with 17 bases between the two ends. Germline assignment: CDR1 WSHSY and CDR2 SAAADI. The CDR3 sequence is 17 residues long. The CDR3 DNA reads TGCGCCAGCAGTGAGAATTGGGACACGCTAAGCTCCTACGAGCAGTACTTC. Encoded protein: CASSENWDTLSSYEQYF.

CDR3 amino acids: CASRQTVNTEAFF. DNA for the CDR3: TGCGCCAGCAGGCAAACAGTGAACACTGAAGCTTTCTTT. This sequence joins TRBV5-1 and TRBJ1-1; D remains unclear. The CDR3 is made up of 13 amino acids. V was clipped by 5 bases and J by 0 bases, with 8 bases between them. CDR1 SGHRS and CDR2 YFSETQ come from the germline V gene.

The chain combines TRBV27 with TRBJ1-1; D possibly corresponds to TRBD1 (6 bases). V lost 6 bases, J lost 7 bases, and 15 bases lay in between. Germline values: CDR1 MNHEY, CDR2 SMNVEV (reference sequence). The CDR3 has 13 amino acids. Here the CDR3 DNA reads TGTGCCAGCAGCCCCCCAGGGGCCCGTGAAGCTTTCTTT. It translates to CASSPPGAREAFF.

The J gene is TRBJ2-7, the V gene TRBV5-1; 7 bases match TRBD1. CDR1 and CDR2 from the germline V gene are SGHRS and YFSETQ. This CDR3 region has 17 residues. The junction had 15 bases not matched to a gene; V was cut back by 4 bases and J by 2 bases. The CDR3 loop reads CASSRPSPGTETYEQYF. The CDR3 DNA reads TGCGCCAGCAGCCGCCCCTCCCCCGGGACAGAGACCTACGAGCAGTACTTC.

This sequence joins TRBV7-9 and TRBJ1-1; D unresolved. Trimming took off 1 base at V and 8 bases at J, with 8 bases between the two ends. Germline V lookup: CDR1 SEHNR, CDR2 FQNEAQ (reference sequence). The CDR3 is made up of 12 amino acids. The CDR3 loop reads CASSLDFGEAFF. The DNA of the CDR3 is TGTGCCAGCAGCTTAGACTTCGGGGAAGCTTTCTTT. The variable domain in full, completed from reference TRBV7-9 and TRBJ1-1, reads DTGVSQNPRHKITKRGQNVTFRCDPISEHNRLYWYRQTLGQGPEFLTYFQNEAQLEKSRLLSDRFSAERPKGSFSTLEIQRTEQGDSAMYLCASSLDFGEAFFGQGTRLTVV.

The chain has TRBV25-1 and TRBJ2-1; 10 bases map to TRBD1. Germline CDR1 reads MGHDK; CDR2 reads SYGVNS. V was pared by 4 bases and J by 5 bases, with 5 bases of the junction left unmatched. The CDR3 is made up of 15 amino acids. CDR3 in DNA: TGTGCCAGCAGTGGACCGGGACAGGGGAACAATGAGCAGTTCTTC. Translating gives CASSGPGQGNNEQFF.